The 24 T cell receptor beta chains in this list originate from one sample, sequenced in a study of T cells in Graves' hyperthyroidism and ophthalmopathy. Researchers took RNA transcripts and amplified the TCR beta CDR3 regions from them. The study used the HTBI primer set for a first-round RT-PCR of the TCR CDR3. One entry per CDR3 protein, called by TCRdb with MiXCR from the multiplex PCR reads. The sample includes approximately 430,000 distinct CDR3 sequences, about 15% of them seen just once. Sequencing was performed on blood. These receptors came from a young man with Graves' ophthalmopathy.

The sample holds many counts of this clonotype. The chain recombines TRBV5-1 with TRBJ1-1; D remains unclear. The CDR3 length is 13 residues. Trimming left V 2 bases short and J 3 bases short, with 8 bases between. The germline CDR1 and CDR2 sequences are SGHRS and YFSETQ. The CDR3 DNA sequence: TGCGCCAGCAGCTTCAATTGGGACACTGAAGCTTTCTTT. It translates to CASSFNWDTEAFF.

In this sample, this clonotype turned up many times. V usage is TRBV3-1 and J usage is TRBJ1-1, with 8 bases identical to TRBD1. V lost 1 base, J lost 5 bases, and 3 bases stayed unmatched. Per germline, CDR1 LGHDT and CDR2 YNNKEL (reference sequence). The CDR3 spans 14 residues. This chain's CDR3 is CASSQAYRGTEAFF. As DNA, the CDR3 is TGTGCCAGCAGCCAAGCTTACAGGGGGACTGAAGCTTTCTTT.

This clonotype has a handful of counts. This chain uses TRBV7-8 with TRBJ1-6, with D perhaps TRBD1 (5 bases). Trimming removed 4 bases from V and 10 bases from J, with 17 bases in between. Germline values: CDR1 SGHVS, CDR2 FQNEAQ. The CDR3 totals 15 residues. The CDR3 protein is CASSSSGTLISPLHF. The CDR3 DNA is TGTGCCAGCAGCTCATCCGGGACCCTCATCTCACCCCTCCACTTT. Complete variable domain (other parts from reference TRBV7-8 and TRBJ1-6): GAGVSQSPRYKVAKRGQDVALRCDPISGHVSLFWYQQALGQGPEFLTYFQNEAQLDKSGLPSDRFFAERPEGSVSTLKIQRTQQEDSAVYLCASSSSGTLISPLHFGNGTRLTVT.

The chain has TRBV6-4 and TRBJ1-1; no firm D call. V lost 2 bases to trimming and J lost 0 bases, with 10 bases between them. The CDR3 spans 15 residues. Per germline, CDR1 MRHNA and CDR2 SNTAGT. This chain's CDR3 is CASSDERRMNTEAFF. CDR3 bases: TGTGCCAGCAGTGACGAGCGTCGAATGAACACTGAAGCTTTCTTT.

The table lists this clonotype with many counts. The chain uses TRBV4-1 and TRBJ2-3, with 9 bases identical to TRBD1. The V and J ends lost 4 bases and 3 bases, in that order; junction bases with no gene match: 8. Germline lookup yields CDR1 MGHRA and CDR2 YSYEKL. The length of the CDR3 is 16 residues. CDR3 sequence (DNA): TGCGCCAGCAGCCGCCCCGGGACAGGGAGGACAGATACGCAGTATTTT. It is translated as CASSRPGTGRTDTQYF.

This clonotype was seen repeatedly, ten times or more. The V call is TRBV12-3 or TRBV12-4, the J call TRBJ1-2; D perhaps matches TRBD1 (6 bases). Deletions cut 2 bases from V and 8 bases from J, with 18 bases between. The CDR3 is 15 amino acids. The CDR3 protein is CASSLILNQGSGYTF. In DNA form, the CDR3 reads TGTGCCAGCAGTTTAATCTTGAATCAGGGGTCAGGCTACACCTTC.

A remark on this clonotype: A much larger clonotype is one base distant, so this may be a read error. The V gene is TRBV30, the J gene TRBJ1-5, with D tentatively TRBD1 (5 bases). Germline V gene sequence: CDR1 GTSNPN, CDR2 SVGIG (reference sequence). The CDR3 covers 14 residues. CDR3 DNA sequence: TGTGCCTGGACGGCTAGGGGAAGCAATCAGCCCCAGCGTTTT. Protein product: CAWTARGSNQPQRF.

In this sample, this clonotype turned up many times. The genes are TRBV5-1 and TRBJ2-7, with 7 bases aligning to TRBD2. This CDR3 contains 15 residues. Trimming removed 0 bases from V and 5 bases from J; junction bases left unmatched: 8. Germline CDR1 SGHRS, CDR2 YFSETQ. Here the CDR3 DNA reads TGCGCCAGCAGCTTGGGCACCCCCGGGAGGAACGAGCAGTACTTC. This translates into CASSLGTPGRNEQYF.

This clonotype has only a few counts. The V gene is TRBV9, the J gene TRBJ2-3; maybe TRBD2 (5 bases). The germline CDR1 and CDR2 sequences are SGDLS and YYNGEE. CDR3 size: 15 residues. Trimming took off 0 bases at V and 0 bases at J, with 8 bases between the two ends. The chain's CDR3 is CASSVDEGSTDTQYF. In DNA, the CDR3 is TGTGCCAGCAGCGTAGATGAGGGAAGCACAGATACGCAGTATTTT.

In regard to this clonotype: The CDR3 does not close with the conserved phenylalanine or tryptophan, likely indicating a read error. V gene TRBV4-2 combines with J gene TRBJ1-2, with 9 bases fitting TRBD1. Germline CDR1 LGHNA, CDR2 YNFKEQ. The junction had 6 bases not matched to a gene; V was cut back by 0 bases and J by 4 bases. This CDR3 spans 16 amino acids. The CDR3 loop is CASSQDEGDRAYGYTS. The CDR3 nucleotides read TGTGCCAGCAGCCAAGATGAGGGGGACAGGGCCTATGGCTACACCTCC.

This clonotype was seen repeatedly, ten times or more. The chain combines TRBV6-5 with TRBJ1-2; D is unclear. This CDR3 has 15 residues. Germline V CDR1 and CDR2: MNHEY, SVGAGI. V was shortened by 0 bases and J by 1 base, with 9 bases between the two germline ends. Here the CDR3 DNA reads TGTGCCAGCAGTTACTCGATCGGGCATAACTATGGCTACACCTTC. Encoded protein: CASSYSIGHNYGYTF.

V gene TRBV12-3 or TRBV12-4 combines with J gene TRBJ1-5; maybe TRBD1 (6 bases). V was cut by 9 bases and J by 7 bases, with 16 bases left in between. CDR3 length equals 13 residues. The CDR3 DNA reads as TGTGCCAGTGCGGGGGCTCGGGAACAGCCCCAGCATTTT. Protein: CASAGAREQPQHF.

This clonotype was counted at least ten times. V gene TRBV5-1 combines with J gene TRBJ2-1; 8 positions agree with TRBD2. The J segment lost 8 bases and the V segment lost 0 bases, leaving 7 bases of the junction unmatched. The CDR3 is 15 amino acids. Germline assignment: CDR1 SGHRS and CDR2 YFSETQ. In nucleotides, the CDR3 is TGCGCCAGCAGCTTGGGATTAGGTAGCGGGGATGAGCAGTTCTTC. This gives the protein CASSLGLGSGDEQFF.

The genes are TRBV9 and TRBJ1-3; no clear D gene. Germline V gene sequence: CDR1 SGDLS, CDR2 YYNGEE. Trimming pared 3 bases from V and 2 bases from J, leaving 15 bases between. The CDR3 extends over 16 amino acids. The CDR3 DNA is TGTGCCAGCAGCGCCCTGGGCAGGTCGGCTGGAAACACCATATATTTT. It encodes CASSALGRSAGNTIYF.

This clonotype occurred many times. J is TRBJ1-1 and V is TRBV12-3 or TRBV12-4; D may be TRBD1 (5 bases). This CDR3 has 13 residues. Trimming shortened V by 2 bases and J by 5 bases, and 9 bases separated the two germline ends. The CDR3 DNA is TGTGCCAGCAGTTTATGGGGGTGGACTGAAGCTTTCTTT. Its translation is CASSLWGWTEAFF.

In its sample, this clonotype was seen many times. The chain couples TRBV10-3 to TRBJ2-4, with 9 bases aligning to TRBD1. Germline trimming cut 3 bases from V and 3 bases from J; bases unmatched to any gene: 6. The germline gives CDR1 ENHRY, CDR2 SYGVKD. The CDR3 totals 16 residues. Written as DNA, the CDR3 is TGTGCCATCAGTGAAGTGGGACAGGGATACAAAAACATTCAGTACTTC. This translates into CAISEVGQGYKNIQYF.

This clonotype was seen at least ten times. This chain connects TRBV7-2 to TRBJ1-3; TRBD1 might be the D (5 bases). Germline V gives CDR1 SGHTA, CDR2 FQGNSA. This CDR3 is built from 16 residues. With 5 bases removed from V and 0 bases from J, the gap between germline ends came to 14 bases. The CDR3 region has the DNA TGTGCCAGCAGCATAAATCAGGGAATCTCTGGAAACACCATATATTTT. It specifies CASSINQGISGNTIYF.

The sample holds many counts of this clonotype. This chain joins TRBV5-8 and TRBJ1-5; no firm D call. This CDR3 has 14 residues. V was clipped by 0 bases and J by 7 bases, with 11 bases between them. CDR1 is SGHTS and CDR2 is YDEGEE in the germline V gene. The CDR3 is CASSLERVGQPQHF. Here the CDR3 DNA reads TGTGCCAGCAGCTTGGAACGGGTAGGCCAGCCCCAGCATTTT.

There are many counts of this clonotype. The CDR3 region has the DNA TGTGCCAGCAGTATCTTTACCTATCTAGCGGGAGGGCCTAGTGTTTACGAGCAGTACTTC. It codes for CASSIFTYLAGGPSVYEQYF. This sequence joins TRBV6-1 and TRBJ2-7, with 12 bases identical to TRBD2. CDR1 is MNHNS, CDR2 SASEGT, per germline. Trimming at V came to 5 bases and at J to 4 bases, leaving 21 bases not matched to a gene. The CDR3 spans 20 residues.

This clonotype was observed at least ten times. The chain joins TRBV7-9 to TRBJ2-7; weak D call: TRBD1 (6 bases). The germline V gene has CDR1 SEHNR and CDR2 FQNEAQ (reference sequence). V gave up 1 base and J gave up 2 bases, with 9 bases separating them. The CDR3 has 14 residues. As DNA, the CDR3 is TGTGCCAGCAGCTTAGAGGACAGCACCTACGAGCAGTACTTC. Protein product: CASSLEDSTYEQYF.

The V and J genes are TRBV5-5 and TRBJ1-3; the D gene is possibly TRBD1 (6 bases). The germline CDR1 and CDR2 sequences are SGHKS and YYEKEE (reference sequence). With 1 base removed from V and 2 bases from J, the gap between germline ends came to 16 bases. CDR3 length equals 17 residues. CDR3 DNA: TGTGCCAGCAGCTTGATGGCGCAGGGGCTGGCTGGAAACACCATATATTTT. Translation: CASSLMAQGLAGNTIYF.

The chain carries TRBV7-6 and TRBJ2-5, with 7 positions matching TRBD2. The CDR3 totals 13 residues. Trimming at V came to 5 bases and at J to 3 bases, leaving 3 bases not matched to a gene. Germline V gene sequence: CDR1 SGHVS, CDR2 FNYEAQ. In nucleotides, the CDR3 is TGTGCCAGCAGCACCGGGGGGAAAGAGACCCAGTACTTC. Its translation is CASSTGGKETQYF. Complete variable domain (other parts from reference TRBV7-6 and TRBJ2-5): GAGVSQSPRYKVTKRGQDVALRCDPISGHVSLYWYRQALGQGPEFLTYFNYEAQQDKSGLPNDRFSAERPEGSISTLTIQRTEQRDSAMYRCASSTGGKETQYFGPGTRLLVL.

Only a few counts were recorded for this clonotype. This sequence may be a read error, since a much larger clone differs from it by one base. The rearrangement joins TRBV2 to TRBJ2-7, with TRBD1 as a possible D gene (5 bases). V was cut by 3 bases and J by 2 bases, with 14 bases left in between. Germline V gene lookup returns CDR1 SNHLY and CDR2 FYNNEI. The CDR3 is made up of 15 amino acids. The CDR3 DNA reads as TGTGCCAGCAGTGAGGGCAGGGCCCTTACCTACGAGCAGTACTTC. Translating gives CASSEGRALTYEQYF.

This clonotype has only a few counts. The chain employs TRBV19 and TRBJ1-2; D is perhaps TRBD1 (5 bases). This CDR3 is built from 13 residues. Per germline, CDR1 LNHDA and CDR2 SQIVND (reference sequence). V was trimmed by 1 base and J by 4 bases, leaving 7 bases between them. The DNA of the CDR3 is TGTGCCAGTAGTATAGGGCAGGGCTATGGCTACACCTTC. As protein: CASSIGQGYGYTF.